Shown below are 17 T cell receptor beta chains from a single sample sequenced in a study of blood T cell repertoires in COVID-19. The method was immunoSEQ multiplex PCR; TCRdb's version includes in-frame clones alone and lacks a portion of them. There are approximately 250,000 clones in the sample; nearly 90% occur only once, and just under 1% lies in the top ten. The sample consisted of PBMCs or T cells enriched from blood (not recorded which). The receptors originated from a woman in her twenties or thirties who had recovered from COVID-19.

This chain uses TRBV5-4 with TRBJ2-1, with D possibly being TRBD2 (6 bases). The V end was cut by 5 bases, the J end by 8 bases, with 14 bases between. The CDR3 loop spans 13 amino acids. Germline CDR1 reads SGHNT; CDR2 reads YYREEE (reference sequence). The CDR3 DNA sequence: TGTGCCAGCAGGCCCGCGGGGCAAGATGAGCAGTTCTTC. It encodes CASRPAGQDEQFF.

The chain recombines TRBV5-8 with TRBJ1-3; a possible D gene is TRBD1 (6 bases). Trimming removed 0 bases at V and 0 bases at J, with 10 bases between. Germline V gene sequence: CDR1 SGHTS, CDR2 YDEGEE. CDR3 length: 16 residues. The CDR3 here is CASSLATGPSGNTIYF. CDR3 nucleotide sequence: TGTGCCAGCAGCTTGGCTACAGGGCCCTCTGGAAACACCATATATTTT.

A few counts support this clone. The V and J genes are TRBV11-2 and TRBJ2-5; 7 bases line up with TRBD2. The CDR3 is made up of 13 amino acids. CDR1 is SGHAT and CDR2 is FQNNGV in the germline V gene. V trimming: 0 bases; J trimming: 7 bases; junction bases outside the gene matches: 2. The CDR3 nucleotides read TGTGCCAGCAGCTTAGATGGGGAGGGGACCCAGTACTTC. Its translation: CASSLDGEGTQYF.

The V and J genes are TRBV18 and TRBJ2-4, with 10 bases identical to TRBD2. There are 14 residues in the CDR3. V was pared by 6 bases and J by 8 bases, with 7 bases of the junction left unmatched. Germline lookup yields CDR1 KGHSH and CDR2 LQKENI. The CDR3 region is CASSQAGGPDIQYF. The CDR3 coding sequence is TGTGCCAGCTCGCAAGCGGGGGGGCCGGACATTCAGTACTTC. Together with reference TRBV18 and TRBJ2-4, the CDR3 gives the full variable domain: NAGVMQNPRHLVRRRGQEARLRCSPMKGHSHVYWYRQLPEEGLKFMVYLQKENIIDESGMPKERFSAEFPKEGPSILRIQQVVRGDSAAYFCASSQAGGPDIQYFGAGTRLSVL.

The chain joins TRBV7-6 to TRBJ2-5, with 7 bases identical to TRBD2. V trimming: 1 base; J trimming: 5 bases; junction bases outside the gene matches: 7. CDR1 SGHVS and CDR2 FNYEAQ come from the germline V gene. The CDR3 length is 15 residues. CDR3: CASSLEAGAKETQYF. DNA of the CDR3: TGTGCCAGCAGCTTAGAGGCGGGAGCAAAGGAGACCCAGTACTTC.

CDR3 residues: CASSQGGSSLHF. Here the CDR3 DNA reads TGTGCCAGCAGCCAGGGAGGCTCGTCCCTCCACTTT. The chain recombines TRBV12-3 or TRBV12-4 with TRBJ1-6; weak D call: TRBD1 (5 bases). This CDR3 region has 12 residues. V lost 6 bases and J lost 14, with 14 bases in between.

This chain uses TRBV7-9 with TRBJ1-6; 8 bases are a match to TRBD1. The length of the CDR3 is 16 residues. Germline-derived CDR1 and CDR2 are SEHNR and FQNEAQ (reference sequence). Trimming at V came to 6 bases and at J to 9 bases, leaving 13 bases not matched to a gene. The CDR3 reads CASRSAATGVGSPLHF. DNA for the CDR3: TGTGCCAGCAGGTCCGCCGCGACAGGGGTCGGTTCACCCCTCCACTTT.

This sequence joins TRBV7-9 and TRBJ2-7; 7 nucleotides agree with TRBD2. With 4 bases clipped from V and 1 base from J, the junction kept 10 bases outside the gene matches. The germline V gene encodes CDR1 SEHNR and CDR2 FQNEAQ (reference sequence). The length of the CDR3 is 16 residues. The chain's CDR3 is CASSSLEASGSYEQYF. In nucleotides, the CDR3 is TGTGCCAGCAGCTCCCTAGAGGCTAGCGGATCCTACGAGCAGTACTTC.

As regards this clone: A junction end diverges from the germline sequence, so it may reflect a read error. This rearrangement joins TRBV5-1 to TRBJ1-1, with 7 positions matching TRBD1. CDR1 SGHRS and CDR2 YFSETQ come from the germline V gene. The CDR3 is 13 residues long. The CDR3 DNA is TGCGCCAGCAGCTTGGCCGTCGACAGGGAAAGGATCTTT. Translating gives CASSLAVDRERIF.

The genes are TRBV19 and TRBJ2-1; a weak D match, TRBD2 (7 bases). This CDR3 has 17 residues. Germline CDR1 and CDR2: LNHDA and SQIVND (reference sequence). Trimming removed 3 bases from V and 2 bases from J, with 17 bases in between. CDR3 nucleotide sequence: TGTGCCAGTAGTATTGGGAGGGGGAGCGGTACCTACAATGAGCAGTTCTTC. Its translation: CASSIGRGSGTYNEQFF.

This clone was observed a single time. V and J are TRBV20-1 and TRBJ2-5; D remains unclear. The CDR3 is 11 residues long. CDR1 is DFQATT and CDR2 is SNEGSKA in the germline V gene (reference sequence). The CDR3 DNA reads TGCAGCCGCAGGTACCAAGAGACCCAGTACTTC. Translation gives CSRRYQETQYF.

The rearrangement uses TRBV19 and TRBJ1-4, with D maybe TRBD1 (5 bases). Trimming left V 3 bases short and J 5 bases short, with 13 bases between. Germline CDR1 LNHDA, CDR2 SQIVND (reference sequence). CDR3 length equals 15 residues. The CDR3 loop reads CASSILGQENEKLFF. The CDR3 coding sequence is TGTGCCAGTAGTATTCTGGGGCAGGAGAATGAAAAACTGTTTTTT.

The V gene is TRBV3-1 (or the pseudogene TRBV3-2), the J gene TRBJ2-7, with 13 bases that match TRBD2. V trimming: 2 bases; J trimming: 0 bases; junction bases outside the gene matches: 16. Germline CDR1 reads LGHDT; CDR2 reads YNNKEL (reference sequence). This CDR3 has 21 residues. The CDR3 reads CASSQFLLLAGGPSSSYEQYF. CDR3 coding DNA: TGTGCCAGCAGCCAATTCCTCTTACTAGCGGGAGGGCCCTCTAGCTCCTACGAGCAGTACTTC.

The rearrangement links TRBV11-2 to TRBJ2-5; 9 nucleotides line up with TRBD2. Germline lookup yields CDR1 SGHAT and CDR2 FQNNGV. The length of the CDR3 is 17 residues. Germline trimming cut 2 bases from V and 5 bases from J; bases unmatched to any gene: 12. CDR3 DNA sequence: TGTGCCAGCAGCTTACAATTTGCTAGCGGGATCCTGGAGACCCAGTACTTC. It codes for CASSLQFASGILETQYF.

The chain uses TRBV28 and TRBJ2-5; D unresolved. The CDR3 is 13 residues long. V was pared by 2 bases and J by 7 bases, with 11 bases between. CDR1 MDHEN and CDR2 SYDVKM come from the germline V gene. CDR3 loop: CASSLRRVGTQYF. In nucleotides, the CDR3 is TGTGCCAGCAGTTTAAGACGGGTCGGGACCCAGTACTTC.

This chain uses TRBV5-6 with TRBJ2-6; D might be TRBD2 (5 bases). V lost 0 bases, J lost 2 bases, and 15 bases lay in between. CDR1 and CDR2 from the germline V gene are SGHDT and YYEEEE. This CDR3 spans 18 amino acids. CDR3 loop: CASSLVDSGWPGANVLTF. CDR3 nucleotides: TGTGCCAGCAGCTTGGTTGACTCGGGGTGGCCTGGGGCCAACGTCCTGACTTTC.

This chain connects TRBV12-3 or TRBV12-4 to TRBJ1-1, with D tentatively TRBD1 (5 bases). The V end lost 1 base, the J end lost 11 bases, and 14 bases lay between the germline ends. CDR3 length equals 13 residues. This chain's CDR3 is CASSLGGLPWAFF. For the CDR3, the DNA is TGTGCCAGCAGTTTAGGGGGCCTCCCCTGGGCTTTCTTT.